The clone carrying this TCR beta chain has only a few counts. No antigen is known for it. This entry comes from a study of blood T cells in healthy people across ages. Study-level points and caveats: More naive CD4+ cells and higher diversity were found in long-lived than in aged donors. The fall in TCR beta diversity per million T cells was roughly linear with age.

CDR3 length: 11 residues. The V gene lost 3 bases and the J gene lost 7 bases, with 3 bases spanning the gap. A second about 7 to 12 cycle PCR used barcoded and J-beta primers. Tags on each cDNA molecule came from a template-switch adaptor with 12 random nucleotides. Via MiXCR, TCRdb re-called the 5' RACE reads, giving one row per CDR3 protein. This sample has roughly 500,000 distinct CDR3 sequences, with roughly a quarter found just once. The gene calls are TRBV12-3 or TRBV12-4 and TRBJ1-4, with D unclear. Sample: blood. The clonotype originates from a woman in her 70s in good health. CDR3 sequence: CASSFREKLFF. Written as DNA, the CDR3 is TGTGCCAGCAGTTTCCGTGAAAAACTGTTTTTT.